Listed below are T cell receptor beta chains from one sample, sequenced in a study of blood T cell repertoires in COVID-19. The repertoire was sequenced with immunoSEQ multiplex PCR; TCRdb's copy has only in-frame clones and lacks some. There are 200,000 to 250,000 clones in the sample; around four fifths occur only once, and roughly 10% lies in the top ten. The sequenced material came from peripheral blood. The receptor set was obtained from an elderly woman with COVID-19, enrolled during active disease. Each CDR3 is given with its conserved first and last residue. The D gene is left open where the match is weak. Clone size is given for some rows only: seen once, a few or many times, or a class if the clone is expanded.

CDR3nt: TGTGCCAGTAGAAACAGGGTCAATGAGCAGTTCTTC
CDR3aa: CASRNRVNEQFF
abundance: -
d_gene: -
j_gene: TRBJ2-1
v_gene: TRBV19

CDR3nt: TGTGCCATCAGTGCCCGAGGGACAGAGAACACTGAAGCTTTCTTT
CDR3aa: CAISARGTENTEAFF
abundance: -
d_gene: TRBD1
j_gene: TRBJ1-1
v_gene: TRBV10-3

CDR3nt: TGTGCCAGCAGTTTAAGGGGTAACTATGGCTACACCTTC
CDR3aa: CASSLRGNYGYTF
abundance: -
d_gene: -
j_gene: TRBJ1-2
v_gene: TRBV28

CDR3nt: TGCAGCGTTGTCCCCGGACAGGGGAACACCGGGGAGCTGTTTTTT
CDR3aa: CSVVPGQGNTGELFF
abundance: -
d_gene: TRBD1
j_gene: TRBJ2-2
v_gene: TRBV29-1

CDR3nt: TGTGCCAGCAGTGCCCGGGGGGCAGTCTCTGGGGCCAACGTCCTGACTTTC
CDR3aa: CASSARGAVSGANVLTF
abundance: once
d_gene: -
j_gene: TRBJ2-6
v_gene: TRBV27

CDR3nt: TGCAGCGTCTCCCTCTATGAAAAACTGTTTTTT
CDR3aa: CSVSLYEKLFF
abundance: -
d_gene: -
j_gene: TRBJ1-4
v_gene: TRBV29-1

CDR3nt: TGTGCCAGCAGCTCCCTAGGGCTCGGACTAGCTGGGAGGACCCAGTACTTC
CDR3aa: CASSSLGLGLAGRTQYF
abundance: -
d_gene: TRBD2
j_gene: TRBJ2-5
v_gene: TRBV7-2

CDR3nt: TGTGCCAGCAGTGGGGCGACAGGGGAACAGCCCCAGCATTTT
CDR3aa: CASSGATGEQPQHF
abundance: -
d_gene: TRBD1
j_gene: TRBJ1-5
v_gene: TRBV2

CDR3nt: TGCGCCAGCAGCTTGGCACAGCCGAACACTGAAGCTTTCTTT
CDR3aa: CASSLAQPNTEAFF
abundance: -
d_gene: -
j_gene: TRBJ1-1
v_gene: TRBV5-1

CDR3nt: TGTGCCAGCAGCCCCGGGAGAGATACGCAGTATTTT
CDR3aa: CASSPGRDTQYF
abundance: once
d_gene: -
j_gene: TRBJ2-3
v_gene: TRBV7-2

CDR3nt: TGTGCCAGTAGTATCCGGGGGGCGACGGGAACTGAAGCTTTCTTT
CDR3aa: CASSIRGATGTEAFF
abundance: -
d_gene: -
j_gene: TRBJ1-1
v_gene: TRBV19

CDR3nt: TGTGCCAGCAGCCAGAGTCCCGACAGGAACACCGGGGAGCTGTTTTTT
CDR3aa: CASSQSPDRNTGELFF
abundance: -
d_gene: -
j_gene: TRBJ2-2
v_gene: TRBV7-6

CDR3nt: TGTGCCAGCTCGATTCAAACTAACACTGAAGCTTTCTTT
CDR3aa: CASSIQTNTEAFF
abundance: -
d_gene: -
j_gene: TRBJ1-1
v_gene: TRBV18

CDR3nt: TGTGCCAGCAGTTCGGGTAACCGACAGGAAGCTTTCTTT
CDR3aa: CASSSGNRQEAFF
abundance: -
d_gene: -
j_gene: TRBJ1-1
v_gene: TRBV28

CDR3nt: TGCGCCAGCAGCGGCGGACAGGGGAGTGGAAACACCATATATTTT
CDR3aa: CASSGGQGSGNTIYF
abundance: once
d_gene: TRBD1
j_gene: TRBJ1-3
v_gene: TRBV5-1

CDR3nt: TGTGCCAGCAGTGTGGTGCAATCGGGTTCACCCCTCCACTTT
CDR3aa: CASSVVQSGSPLHF
abundance: -
d_gene: -
j_gene: TRBJ1-6
v_gene: TRBV2

CDR3nt: TGTGCCAGCAGTGAGACAGGGGGAGGGCCTGGAAACACCATATATTTT
CDR3aa: CASSETGGGPGNTIYF
abundance: -
d_gene: TRBD1
j_gene: TRBJ1-3
v_gene: TRBV6-1

CDR3nt: TGCGCCAGCAGCCAAGTTATACAGGGGGCTATGAACACCATATATTTT
CDR3aa: CASSQVIQGAMNTIYF
abundance: -
d_gene: TRBD1
j_gene: TRBJ1-3
v_gene: TRBV4-1

CDR3nt: TGTGCCAGCAGGACAGGGGGAGAAAACTATGGCTACACCTTC
CDR3aa: CASRTGGENYGYTF
abundance: once
d_gene: TRBD1
j_gene: TRBJ1-2
v_gene: TRBV27

CDR3nt: TGTGCCAGCAGCTTCGCCGCCCAGATGAACACTGAAGCTTTCTTT
CDR3aa: CASSFAAQMNTEAFF
abundance: -
d_gene: -
j_gene: TRBJ1-1
v_gene: TRBV11-1

CDR3nt: TGTGCCACCAGCAGACGGGGACAGGGGAGGACTTACTCTGGAAACACCATATATTTT
CDR3aa: CATSRRGQGRTYSGNTIYF
abundance: -
d_gene: TRBD1
j_gene: TRBJ1-3
v_gene: TRBV15

CDR3nt: TGTGCCAGCAGCCAGACAGTCTACGAGCAGTACTTC
CDR3aa: CASSQTVYEQYF
abundance: -
d_gene: -
j_gene: TRBJ2-7
v_gene: TRBV7-9

CDR3nt: TGTGCCAGCAGCTTAAGGCCAGGGGGAGAAGCTTTCTTT
CDR3aa: CASSLRPGGEAFF
abundance: -
d_gene: TRBD1
j_gene: TRBJ1-1
v_gene: TRBV7-3

CDR3nt: TGCAGCGTCGCCCTACGAACGGACGGACACTCGGCCGCTGAGCAGTACTTC
CDR3aa: CSVALRTDGHSAAEQYF
abundance: -
d_gene: -
j_gene: TRBJ2-7
v_gene: TRBV29-1

CDR3nt: TGTGCCAGCAGTTGGGGGGTGGGTGAAAAACTGTTTTTT
CDR3aa: CASSWGVGEKLFF
abundance: -
d_gene: -
j_gene: TRBJ1-4
v_gene: TRBV27

CDR3nt: TGTGCCAGCAGTACGATGAGGCCACCTGGGGCCAACGTCCTGACTTTC
CDR3aa: CASSTMRPPGANVLTF
abundance: -
d_gene: -
j_gene: TRBJ2-6
v_gene: TRBV27

CDR3nt: TGTGCCAGCAGTCCTACAGGGGTCTATGGCTACACCTTC
CDR3aa: CASSPTGVYGYTF
abundance: once
d_gene: TRBD1
j_gene: TRBJ1-2
v_gene: TRBV6-5

CDR3nt: TGTGCCAGCAGCTTAGGGGGGGCAACTAATGAAAAACTGTTTTTT
CDR3aa: CASSLGGATNEKLFF
abundance: once
d_gene: -
j_gene: TRBJ1-4
v_gene: TRBV11-2

CDR3nt: TGTGCCAGCAGCTTGGGGCAGGGAAACACCATATATTTT
CDR3aa: CASSLGQGNTIYF
abundance: -
d_gene: -
j_gene: TRBJ1-3
v_gene: TRBV5-6

CDR3nt: TGTGCCAGCAGCTTGGCCGGGAAGGGTACCCCCTACACTGAAGCTTTCTTT
CDR3aa: CASSLAGKGTPYTEAFF
abundance: -
d_gene: -
j_gene: TRBJ1-1
v_gene: TRBV5-5

CDR3nt: TGTGCCAGCTCCCCGGACTACGACACAGATACGCAGTATTTT
CDR3aa: CASSPDYDTDTQYF
abundance: -
d_gene: -
j_gene: TRBJ2-3
v_gene: TRBV18

CDR3nt: TGTGCCAGCATGCCCAGGGGGTCAGGTGAGCAGTTCTTC
CDR3aa: CASMPRGSGEQFF
abundance: -
d_gene: TRBD1
j_gene: TRBJ2-1
v_gene: TRBV28

CDR3nt: TGTGCCAGCAGCTTAAGAGGCAGGGGTGCGAATGAGCAGTTCTTC
CDR3aa: CASSLRGRGANEQFF
abundance: -
d_gene: -
j_gene: TRBJ2-1
v_gene: TRBV7-3

CDR3nt: TGTGCCAGCAGCAACACAGGGAAAGAGACCCAGTACTTC
CDR3aa: CASSNTGKETQYF
abundance: -
d_gene: -
j_gene: TRBJ2-5
v_gene: TRBV9

CDR3nt: TGTGCCAGCAGCTTCTTCAGGGCAGGTGAAGGGTCCTTC
CDR3aa: CASSFFRAGEGSF
abundance: -
d_gene: -
j_gene: TRBJ1-2
v_gene: TRBV11-2

CDR3nt: TGTGCCACGATGGACAGCTTAAACTATGGCTACACCTTC
CDR3aa: CATMDSLNYGYTF
abundance: -
d_gene: -
j_gene: TRBJ1-2
v_gene: TRBV19

CDR3nt: TGCGCCAGCAGCTCCAGGGCTAATAATGAAAAACTGTTTTTT
CDR3aa: CASSSRANNEKLFF
abundance: -
d_gene: -
j_gene: TRBJ1-4
v_gene: TRBV5-1

CDR3nt: TGCGCCAGCAGCTTGGGGGCGCGCGAGGGAGTAGAGACCCAGTACTTC
CDR3aa: CASSLGAREGVETQYF
abundance: -
d_gene: -
j_gene: TRBJ2-5
v_gene: TRBV5-1

CDR3nt: TGTGCCAGCAGCCCTAGACAGGGGAACACTGAAGCTTTCTTT
CDR3aa: CASSPRQGNTEAFF
abundance: -
d_gene: TRBD1
j_gene: TRBJ1-1
v_gene: TRBV7-2

CDR3nt: TGCGCCAGCAGCTTCAACCAGGGGGAGGATGGCTACACCTTC
CDR3aa: CASSFNQGEDGYTF
abundance: -
d_gene: TRBD1
j_gene: TRBJ1-2
v_gene: TRBV5-1

CDR3nt: TGTGCTAGTGGTTTTGGACAGTCAGGAGCAGATACGCAGTATTTT
CDR3aa: CASGFGQSGADTQYF
abundance: -
d_gene: -
j_gene: TRBJ2-3
v_gene: TRBV12-5

CDR3nt: TGTGCCAGCAGCCCATCAATAGCGGATCCTAAATACGAGCAGTACTTC
CDR3aa: CASSPSIADPKYEQYF
abundance: -
d_gene: -
j_gene: TRBJ2-7
v_gene: TRBV7-2

CDR3nt: TGTGCCAGCAGTATCCAGGGTGGCAATCAGCCCCAGCATTTT
CDR3aa: CASSIQGGNQPQHF
abundance: -
d_gene: -
j_gene: TRBJ1-5
v_gene: TRBV6-5

CDR3nt: TGTGCCAGCAGCCCAGGACAGGCCGGAGTAACCGGGGAGCTGTTTTTT
CDR3aa: CASSPGQAGVTGELFF
abundance: -
d_gene: TRBD1
j_gene: TRBJ2-2
v_gene: TRBV11-3

CDR3nt: TGTGCCAGCAGACAGGCTAGCGGGGGGCCCACAGATACGCAGTATTTT
CDR3aa: CASRQASGGPTDTQYF
abundance: -
d_gene: TRBD2
j_gene: TRBJ2-3
v_gene: TRBV5-4

CDR3nt: TGTGCCAGCAGCTTAACGGGACTAGCCTCAGAGACCCAGTACTTC
CDR3aa: CASSLTGLASETQYF
abundance: -
d_gene: TRBD2
j_gene: TRBJ2-5
v_gene: TRBV7-3

CDR3nt: TGTGCCAGCAGTGGCTTTACCGGGACCCAGTACTTC
CDR3aa: CASSGFTGTQYF
abundance: once
d_gene: -
j_gene: TRBJ2-5
v_gene: TRBV2

CDR3nt: TGCGCCAGCAGATCACTCTTCCGGGACAACCAAGAGACCCAGTACTTC
CDR3aa: CASRSLFRDNQETQYF
abundance: -
d_gene: -
j_gene: TRBJ2-5
v_gene: TRBV4-1

CDR3nt: TGTGCTAGTGGTCCTGGGACAGCCAGGGGCTACACCTTC
CDR3aa: CASGPGTARGYTF
abundance: once
d_gene: TRBD1
j_gene: TRBJ1-2
v_gene: TRBV12-5

CDR3nt: TGTGCCAGCAGCTTGGGGACAGGGGTAAACTATGGCTACACCTTC
CDR3aa: CASSLGTGVNYGYTF
abundance: -
d_gene: TRBD1
j_gene: TRBJ1-2
v_gene: TRBV5-5

CDR3nt: TGTGCCAGCAGCTTACAAGACAGGGCAACCTATGGCTACACCTTC
CDR3aa: CASSLQDRATYGYTF
abundance: -
d_gene: TRBD1
j_gene: TRBJ1-2
v_gene: TRBV7-6

CDR3nt: TGTGCCAGTCGACAGGGGGCTGTTTCTAACTATGGCTACACCTTC
CDR3aa: CASRQGAVSNYGYTF
abundance: -
d_gene: TRBD1
j_gene: TRBJ1-2
v_gene: TRBV19

CDR3nt: TGTGCCAGCAGCCCGCCTGGGAGCGGGGAGACCCAGTACTTC
CDR3aa: CASSPPGSGETQYF
abundance: -
d_gene: -
j_gene: TRBJ2-5
v_gene: TRBV7-9

CDR3nt: TGTGCCAGCTCACCCCTGACAGGGGCCCAGAACACTGAAGCTTTCTTT
CDR3aa: CASSPLTGAQNTEAFF
abundance: -
d_gene: TRBD1
j_gene: TRBJ1-1
v_gene: TRBV18

CDR3nt: TGTGCCAGCACCCTGACTAGCGGGGGGGGTGTGGCCCAGTACTTC
CDR3aa: CASTLTSGGGVAQYF
abundance: -
d_gene: TRBD2
j_gene: TRBJ2-5
v_gene: TRBV28

CDR3nt: TGTGCCAGCAGCAAATGTGGACAGGGTGTAATTGGAAACACTGAAGCTTTCTTT
CDR3aa: CASSKCGQGVIGNTEAFF
abundance: -
d_gene: -
j_gene: TRBJ1-1
v_gene: TRBV21-1

CDR3nt: TGTGCCAGCAGTTCACCGGGGACAGGGGGCGAAGCTTTCTTT
CDR3aa: CASSSPGTGGEAFF
abundance: -
d_gene: TRBD1
j_gene: TRBJ1-1
v_gene: TRBV6-5

CDR3nt: TGTGCCACCCAGGACAGGGTAGCTGGCTACACCTTC
CDR3aa: CATQDRVAGYTF
abundance: -
d_gene: TRBD1
j_gene: TRBJ1-2
v_gene: TRBV12-3/TRBV12-4

CDR3nt: TGTGCCAGCAGCTTGGTCGGTGAAAAACTGTTTTTT
CDR3aa: CASSLVGEKLFF
abundance: -
d_gene: -
j_gene: TRBJ1-4
v_gene: TRBV5-6